The clone carrying this TCR beta chain was counted between two and nine times. The germline V and J ends were trimmed by 7 bases and 3 bases, with 13 bases remaining between them. CDR1 and CDR2 (germline): MNHNS, SASEGT. This CDR3 is built from 14 residues. In TCRdb, the RACE reads were re-called with MiXCR into one record per CDR3 protein. The sample has roughly 380,000 distinct CDR3 sequences; about 6% are singletons. The source of the sample is a study of human T cells and chemical hapten exposure. Study-wide context: The sensitizer, 2% DPC, was used on approximately 2 cm by approximately 2 cm of upper inner arm skin.

Time point defined: patch test 2, 6 weeks after DPC sensitization. Sample treatment: therapeutic diphenylcyclopropenone sensitization with weekly scalp DPC. Sample donors consisted of patients with alopecia, aged 18 to 70 years, who were suitable for DPC. V is TRBV6-1 and J is TRBJ1-5; D remains ambiguous. This specimen consisted of whole blood, obtained in connection with sensitization to the hapten diphenylcyclopropenone (DPC). This clonotype originated in a woman aged 18-29 years with alopecia areata. Some clones in this sample may be carry-over from other donors' samples. In DNA, the CDR3 is TGTGCCAGCATGTACCGGGCCCTCAATCAGCCCCAGCATTTT. Residues: CASMYRALNQPQHF.